This TCR beta chain was captured in a study of T cells in Graves' hyperthyroidism and ophthalmopathy. About the research overall: Upon initial diagnosis and before any treatment, peripheral blood was collected. Study conclusions and caveats: Appearing also in blood were most of the thyroid clonotypes expanded above 0.001.

Germline CDR1 reads DFQATT; CDR2 reads SNEGSKA (reference sequence). V lost 1 base, J lost 4 bases, and 11 bases lay in between. This CDR3 has 14 amino acids. This clonotype has ten or more counts. What it recognizes is unknown. Any patient presenting with uncontrolled infection, other autoimmune disease, pregnancy or lactation was left out. Each diagnosis drew on symptoms, thyroxine, TRAb, thyroid ultrasound and orbital computed tomography findings. The TCR beta CDR3 regions underwent amplification using RNA transcripts as the source. The study used the HTBI primer set for a first-round RT-PCR of the TCR CDR3. TCRdb processed the multiplex PCR reads anew with MiXCR; each CDR3 protein has one entry. The data show some 760,000 distinct CDR3 sequences, 11% to 15% seen once.

This chain links TRBV20-1 with TRBJ1-5; possible D gene TRBD1, 6 bases. This TCR was sampled from a woman under 30 with Graves' hyperthyroidism. Material: blood. The chain's CDR3 is CSARGWDKNQPQHF. The CDR3 DNA sequence: TGCAGTGCTAGAGGGTGGGACAAGAATCAGCCCCAGCATTTT.